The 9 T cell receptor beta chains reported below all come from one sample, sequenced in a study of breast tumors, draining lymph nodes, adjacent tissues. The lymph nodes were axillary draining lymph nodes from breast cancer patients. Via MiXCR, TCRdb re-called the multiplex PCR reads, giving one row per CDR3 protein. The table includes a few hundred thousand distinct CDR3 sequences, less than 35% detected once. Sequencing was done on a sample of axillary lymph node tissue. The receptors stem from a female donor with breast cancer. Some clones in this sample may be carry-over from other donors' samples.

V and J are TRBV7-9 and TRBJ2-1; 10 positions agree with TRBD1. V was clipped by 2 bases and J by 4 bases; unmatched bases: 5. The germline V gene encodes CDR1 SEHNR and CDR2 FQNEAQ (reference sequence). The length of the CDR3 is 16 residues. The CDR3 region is CASSLKTGGSYNEQFF. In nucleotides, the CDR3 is TGTGCCAGCAGCTTAAAGACAGGGGGCAGTTACAATGAGCAGTTCTTC.

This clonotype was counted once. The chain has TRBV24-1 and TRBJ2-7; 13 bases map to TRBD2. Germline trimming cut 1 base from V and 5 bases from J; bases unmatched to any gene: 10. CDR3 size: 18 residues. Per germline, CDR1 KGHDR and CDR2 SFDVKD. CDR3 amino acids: CATSDLFSGTSGTDEQYF. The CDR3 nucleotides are TGTGCCACCAGTGATTTATTCTCAGGGACTAGCGGGACGGACGAGCAGTACTTC.

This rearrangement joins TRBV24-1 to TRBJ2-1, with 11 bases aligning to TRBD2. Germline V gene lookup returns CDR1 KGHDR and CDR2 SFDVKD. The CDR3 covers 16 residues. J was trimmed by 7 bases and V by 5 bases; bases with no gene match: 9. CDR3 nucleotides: TGTGCCACCAGTGCCCCCGGGACTAGCGGAGCAAATGAGCAGTTCTTC. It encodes CATSAPGTSGANEQFF.

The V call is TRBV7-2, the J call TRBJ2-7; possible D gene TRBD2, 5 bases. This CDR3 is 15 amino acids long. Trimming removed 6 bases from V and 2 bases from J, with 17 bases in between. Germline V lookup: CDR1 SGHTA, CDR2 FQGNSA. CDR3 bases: TGTGCCAGCAGTCCTAGGTGGACTGTCGCCTACGAGCAGTACTTC. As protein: CASSPRWTVAYEQYF. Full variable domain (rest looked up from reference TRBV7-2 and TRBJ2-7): GAGVSQSPSNKVTEKGKDVELRCDPISGHTALYWYRQSLGQGLEFLIYFQGNSAPDKSGLPSDRFSAERTGGSVSTLTIQRTQQEDSAVYLCASSPRWTVAYEQYFGPGTRLTVT.

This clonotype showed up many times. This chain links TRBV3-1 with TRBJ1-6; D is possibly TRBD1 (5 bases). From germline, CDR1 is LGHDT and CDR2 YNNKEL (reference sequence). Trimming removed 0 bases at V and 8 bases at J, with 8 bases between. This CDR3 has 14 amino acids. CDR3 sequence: CASSQESGDSPLHF. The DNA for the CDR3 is TGTGCCAGCAGCCAAGAATCGGGGGATTCACCCCTCCACTTT.

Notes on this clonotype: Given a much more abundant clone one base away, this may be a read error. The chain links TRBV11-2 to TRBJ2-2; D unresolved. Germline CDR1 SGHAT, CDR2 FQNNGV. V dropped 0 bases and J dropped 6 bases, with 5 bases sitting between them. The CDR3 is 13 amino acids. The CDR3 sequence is CASSLDIAGELFF. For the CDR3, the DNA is TGTGCCAGCAGCTTAGACATCGCCGGGGAGCTGTTTTTT. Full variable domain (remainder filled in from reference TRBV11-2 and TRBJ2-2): EAGVAQSPRYKIIEKRQSVAFWCNPISGHATLYWYQQILGQGPKLLIQFQNNGVVDDSQLPKDRFSAERLKGVDSTLKIQPAKLEDSAVYLCASSLDIAGELFFGEGSRLTVL.

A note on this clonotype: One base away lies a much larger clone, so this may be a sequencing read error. CDR3 protein: CASSPGTVGNTVYF. The DNA for the CDR3 is TGTGCCAGCTCACCTGGGACAGTTGGAAACACCGTATATTTT. This sequence joins TRBV18 and TRBJ1-3; the match to TRBD1 covers 7 bases. CDR1 is KGHSH, CDR2 LQKENI, per germline. The length of the CDR3 is 14 residues.

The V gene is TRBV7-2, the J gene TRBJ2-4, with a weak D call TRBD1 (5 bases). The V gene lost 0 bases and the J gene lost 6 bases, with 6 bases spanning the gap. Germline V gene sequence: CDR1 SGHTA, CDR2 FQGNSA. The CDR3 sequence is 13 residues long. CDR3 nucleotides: TGTGCCAGCAGCTTAGCAGGGGCAAACATTCAGTACTTC. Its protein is CASSLAGANIQYF.

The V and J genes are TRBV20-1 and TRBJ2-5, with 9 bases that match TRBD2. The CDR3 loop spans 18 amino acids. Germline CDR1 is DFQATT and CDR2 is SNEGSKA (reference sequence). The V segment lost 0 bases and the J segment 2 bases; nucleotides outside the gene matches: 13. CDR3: CSARDEVRRGGGQETQYF. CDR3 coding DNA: TGCAGTGCTAGAGATGAGGTTCGCCGCGGGGGGGGGCAAGAGACCCAGTACTTC.